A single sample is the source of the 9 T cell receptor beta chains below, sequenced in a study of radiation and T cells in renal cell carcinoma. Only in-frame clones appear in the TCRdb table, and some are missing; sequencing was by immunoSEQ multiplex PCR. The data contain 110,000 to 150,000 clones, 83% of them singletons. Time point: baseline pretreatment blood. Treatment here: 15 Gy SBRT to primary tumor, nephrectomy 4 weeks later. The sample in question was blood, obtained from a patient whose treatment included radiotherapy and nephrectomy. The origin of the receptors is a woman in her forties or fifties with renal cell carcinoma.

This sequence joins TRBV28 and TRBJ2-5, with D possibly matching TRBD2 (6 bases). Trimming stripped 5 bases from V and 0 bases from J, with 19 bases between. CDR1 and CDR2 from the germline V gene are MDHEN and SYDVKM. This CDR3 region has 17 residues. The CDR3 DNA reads TGTGCCAGCAGTCCCGCCGGCGCTAGCGCGTACCAAGAGACCCAGTACTTC. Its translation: CASSPAGASAYQETQYF.

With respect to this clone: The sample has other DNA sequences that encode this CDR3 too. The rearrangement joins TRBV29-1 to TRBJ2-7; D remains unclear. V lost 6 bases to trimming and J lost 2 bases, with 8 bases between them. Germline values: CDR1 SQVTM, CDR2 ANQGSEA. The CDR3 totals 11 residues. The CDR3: CSVAETYEQYF. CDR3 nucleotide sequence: TGCAGCGTAGCAGAGACCTACGAGCAGTACTTC.

CDR3 sequence reads: CASSVAGSDYEQYF. CDR3 coding DNA: TGTGCCAGCAGCGTAGCCGGCTCAGACTACGAGCAGTACTTC. This chain uses TRBV9 with TRBJ2-7; D is unclear. The CDR3 totals 14 residues. Trimming removed 0 bases from V and 3 bases from J, with 10 bases in between. The germline V gene has CDR1 SGDLS and CDR2 YYNGEE.

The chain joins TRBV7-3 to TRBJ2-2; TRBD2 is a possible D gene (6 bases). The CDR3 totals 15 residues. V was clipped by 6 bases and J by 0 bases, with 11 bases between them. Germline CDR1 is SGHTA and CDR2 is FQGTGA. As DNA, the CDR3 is TGTGCCAGCAGGAGGGGACTCGCGAACACCGGGGAGCTGTTTTTT. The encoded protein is CASRRGLANTGELFF.

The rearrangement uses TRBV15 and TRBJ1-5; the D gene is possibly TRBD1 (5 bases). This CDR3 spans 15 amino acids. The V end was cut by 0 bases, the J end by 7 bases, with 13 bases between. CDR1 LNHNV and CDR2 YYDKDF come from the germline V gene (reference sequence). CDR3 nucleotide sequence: TGTGCCACCAGCAGAGATAGGAGGGGAGGGCAGCCCCAGCATTTT. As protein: CATSRDRRGGQPQHF.

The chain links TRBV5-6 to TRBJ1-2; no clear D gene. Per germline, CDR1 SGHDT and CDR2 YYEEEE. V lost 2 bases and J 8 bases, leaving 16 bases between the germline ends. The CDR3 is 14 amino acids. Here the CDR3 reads CASSFGPPVLGYTF. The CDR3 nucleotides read TGTGCCAGCAGCTTTGGACCCCCGGTGTTAGGCTACACCTTC.

CDR3 sequence (DNA): TGTGCCAGCAGCTCAACAGGGGTCTATGGCTACACCTTC. Protein product: CASSSTGVYGYTF. The chain uses TRBV7-2 and TRBJ1-2; 7 positions agree with TRBD1. This CDR3 has 13 amino acids. J lost 4 bases, V lost 4 bases, and 3 bases had no gene match. The germline CDR1 and CDR2 sequences are SGHTA and FQGNSA.

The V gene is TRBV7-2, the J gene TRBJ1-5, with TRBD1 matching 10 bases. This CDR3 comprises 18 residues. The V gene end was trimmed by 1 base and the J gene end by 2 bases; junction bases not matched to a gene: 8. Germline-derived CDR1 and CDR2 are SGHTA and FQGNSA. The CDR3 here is CASSLDWTGGRGNQPQHF. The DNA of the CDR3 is TGTGCCAGCAGCTTAGATTGGACAGGGGGAAGGGGCAATCAGCCCCAGCATTTT.

The CDR3 nucleotides read TGTGCCAGCAGTTACTCGCTACCGAGCTCCGGGGAGCTGTTTTTT. It is translated as CASSYSLPSSGELFF. V gene TRBV6-5 combines with J gene TRBJ2-2; D not resolved. Trimming took off 0 bases at V and 6 bases at J, with 11 bases between the two ends. This CDR3 region has 15 residues. Germline CDR1 MNHEY, CDR2 SVGAGI.